This T cell receptor (beta chain) was recovered during a study of cytomegalovirus exposure and HLA in healthy donors. The CDR3 spans 13 residues. Trimming took 7 bases from V and 3 from J, leaving 9 bases between them. Germline values: CDR1 MGHDK, CDR2 SYGVNS. This clone showed up just a few times. The PCR was carried out with 60 Vbeta primers and 13 Jbeta primers. The data were produced by immunoSEQ multiplex PCR, yet TCRdb's version contains in-frame clones alone and is incomplete. This sample has about 200,000 clones, with 70% to 80% found just once. The V gene is TRBV25-1, the J gene TRBJ1-4; D call uncertain. The sequence was obtained from a girl aged 5 to 17 in good health and CMV-seropositive. Sequencing was done on a sample of PBMCs. As DNA, the CDR3 is TGTGCCAGCAAGGATACAGCTAATGAAAAACTGTTTTTT. Amino acids: CASKDTANEKLFF.